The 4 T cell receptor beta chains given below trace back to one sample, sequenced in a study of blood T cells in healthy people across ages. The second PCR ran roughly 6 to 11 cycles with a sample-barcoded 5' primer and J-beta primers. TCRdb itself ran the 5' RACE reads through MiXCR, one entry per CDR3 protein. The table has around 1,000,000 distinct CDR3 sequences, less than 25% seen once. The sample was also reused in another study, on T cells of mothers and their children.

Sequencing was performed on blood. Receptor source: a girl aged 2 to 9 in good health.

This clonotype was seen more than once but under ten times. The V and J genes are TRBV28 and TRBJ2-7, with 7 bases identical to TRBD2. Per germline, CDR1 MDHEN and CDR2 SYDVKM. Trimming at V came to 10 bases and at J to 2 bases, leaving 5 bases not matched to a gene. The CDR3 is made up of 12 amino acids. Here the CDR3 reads CATTREPYEQYF. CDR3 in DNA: TGTGCCACAACGCGGGAGCCCTACGAGCAGTACTTC.

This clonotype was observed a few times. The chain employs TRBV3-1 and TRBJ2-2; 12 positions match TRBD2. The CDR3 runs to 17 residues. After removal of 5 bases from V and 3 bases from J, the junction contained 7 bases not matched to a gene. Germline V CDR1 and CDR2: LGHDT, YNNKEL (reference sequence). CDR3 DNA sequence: TGTGCCAGCAGCGCTCCTAGCGGGGGGGCCTACACCGGGGAGCTGTTTTTT. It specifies CASSAPSGGAYTGELFF.

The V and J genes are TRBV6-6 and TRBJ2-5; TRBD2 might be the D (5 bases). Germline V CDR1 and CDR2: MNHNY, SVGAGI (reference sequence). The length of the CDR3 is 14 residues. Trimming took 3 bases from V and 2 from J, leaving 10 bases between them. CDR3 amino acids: CASSYLTGQETQYF. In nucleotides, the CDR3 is TGTGCCAGCAGTTATCTCACGGGACAAGAGACCCAGTACTTC.

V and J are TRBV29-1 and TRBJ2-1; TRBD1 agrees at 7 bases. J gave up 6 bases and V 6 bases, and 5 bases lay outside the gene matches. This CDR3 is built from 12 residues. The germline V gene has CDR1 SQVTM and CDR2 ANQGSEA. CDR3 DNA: TGCAGCGTCCGGGACAGTATCAATGAGCAGTTCTTC. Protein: CSVRDSINEQFF.